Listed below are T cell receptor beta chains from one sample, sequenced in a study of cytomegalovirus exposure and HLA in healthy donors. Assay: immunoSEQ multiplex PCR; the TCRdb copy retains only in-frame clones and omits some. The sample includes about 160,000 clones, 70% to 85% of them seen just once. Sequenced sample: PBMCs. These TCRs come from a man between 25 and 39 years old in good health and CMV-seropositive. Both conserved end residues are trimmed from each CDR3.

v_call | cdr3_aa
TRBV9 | ASSLYSYNEQF
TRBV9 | ASSVSGVADTQY
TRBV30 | AWSVKGGTNEQY
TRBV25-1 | ASSGASGGAVEQF
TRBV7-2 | ASSFSGGYEQY
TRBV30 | AWGYPGYPNQPQH
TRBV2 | ASSEDRYNEQF
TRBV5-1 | ASGYRESQETQY
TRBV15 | ATSPGQPYEQY
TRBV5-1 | ASDQGLVTGELF
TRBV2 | ASLKTETNEKLF
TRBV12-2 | ASRGSGEGNQPQH
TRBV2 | ASRVTGVGNSPLH
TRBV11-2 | ASSARDRGINEQF
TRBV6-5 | ASSRNRASGNTIY
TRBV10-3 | AISGQTYEQY
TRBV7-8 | ASSLDDRGHQPQH
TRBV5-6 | ASSPKGRGGLDTQY
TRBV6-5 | ASSPEGFQPQH
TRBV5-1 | ASSLGGLTNEKLF
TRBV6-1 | ASIQESAYGYT
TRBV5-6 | ASSLGDIRDSPLH
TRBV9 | ASSAAAGGGEKLF
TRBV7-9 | ASSFGGWETQY
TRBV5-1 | ASSLGTVNEQF
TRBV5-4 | ASIPGQGLNTEAF
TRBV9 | ASSVAHEEVSNQPQH
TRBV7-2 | ASSLKAGVFSPLH
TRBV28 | ASNPWAAPYGYT
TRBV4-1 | ASSQGQGTEQF
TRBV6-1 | ASSRKRYGYT
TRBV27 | ASSLRTEYTEAF
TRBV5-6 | ASSLISTGELF
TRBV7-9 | ASSTPGGSYEQY
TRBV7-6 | ASILRRGQPQH
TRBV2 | ASRTRGGQGNEQF
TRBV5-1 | ASSAGLAGVSDTQY
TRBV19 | ASSATGAEQY
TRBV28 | AILGTDNEQF
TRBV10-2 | ASSGQEDSRSTDTQY
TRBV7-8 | ASSLTPGALKQPQH
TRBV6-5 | ASSSGQGGNEQF
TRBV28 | ASSLSGIGGTEAF
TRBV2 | ASTTESYGYT
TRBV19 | ASSIPGHSYEQY
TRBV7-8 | ASSSSGGSYEQY
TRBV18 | ASSNSRQGARGGELF